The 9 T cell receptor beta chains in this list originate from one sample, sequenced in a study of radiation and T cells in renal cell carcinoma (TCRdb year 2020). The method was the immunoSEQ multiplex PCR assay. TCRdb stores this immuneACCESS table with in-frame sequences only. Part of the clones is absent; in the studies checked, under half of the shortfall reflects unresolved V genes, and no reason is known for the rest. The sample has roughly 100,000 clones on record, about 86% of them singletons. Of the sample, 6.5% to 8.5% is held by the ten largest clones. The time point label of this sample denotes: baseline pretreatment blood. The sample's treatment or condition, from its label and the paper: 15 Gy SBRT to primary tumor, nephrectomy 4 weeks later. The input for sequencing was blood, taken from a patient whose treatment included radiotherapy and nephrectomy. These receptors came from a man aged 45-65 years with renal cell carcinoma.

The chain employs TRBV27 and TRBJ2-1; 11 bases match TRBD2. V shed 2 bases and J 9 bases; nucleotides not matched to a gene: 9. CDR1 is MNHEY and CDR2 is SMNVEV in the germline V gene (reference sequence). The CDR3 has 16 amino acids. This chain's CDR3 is CASSLTSGRSISEQFF. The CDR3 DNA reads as TGTGCCAGCAGTTTAACTAGCGGGAGATCTATCAGTGAGCAGTTCTTC.

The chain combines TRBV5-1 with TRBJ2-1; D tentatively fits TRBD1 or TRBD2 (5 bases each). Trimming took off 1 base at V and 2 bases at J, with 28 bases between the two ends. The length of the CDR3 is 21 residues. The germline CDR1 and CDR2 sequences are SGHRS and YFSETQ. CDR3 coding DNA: TGCGCCAGCAGCTTGTTGGGGGAGTCCCGACAGAGTAGTGTAACCTACAATGAGCAGTTCTTC. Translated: CASSLLGESRQSSVTYNEQFF.

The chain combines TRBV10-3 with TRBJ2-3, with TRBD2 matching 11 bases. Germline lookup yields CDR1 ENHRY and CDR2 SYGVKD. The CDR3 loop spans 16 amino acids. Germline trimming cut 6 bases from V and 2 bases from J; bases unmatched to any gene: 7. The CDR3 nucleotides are TGTGCCATCAGGGGTTCTAGCGGGGGGCACACAGATACGCAGTATTTT. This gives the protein CAIRGSSGGHTDTQYF.

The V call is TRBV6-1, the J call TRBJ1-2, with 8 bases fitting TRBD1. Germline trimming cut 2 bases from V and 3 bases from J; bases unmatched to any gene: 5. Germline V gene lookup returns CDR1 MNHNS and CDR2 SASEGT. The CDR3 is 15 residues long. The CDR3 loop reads CASSEQGAQYYGYTF. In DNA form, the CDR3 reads TGTGCCAGCAGTGAACAGGGGGCACAATACTATGGCTACACCTTC.

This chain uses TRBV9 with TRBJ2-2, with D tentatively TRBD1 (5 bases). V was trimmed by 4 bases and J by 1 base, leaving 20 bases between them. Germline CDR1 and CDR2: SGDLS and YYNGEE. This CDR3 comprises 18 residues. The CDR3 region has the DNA TGTGCCAGCAGCAGGACCTTGCTCGGACACCTGAACACCGGGGAGCTGTTTTTT. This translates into CASSRTLLGHLNTGELFF.

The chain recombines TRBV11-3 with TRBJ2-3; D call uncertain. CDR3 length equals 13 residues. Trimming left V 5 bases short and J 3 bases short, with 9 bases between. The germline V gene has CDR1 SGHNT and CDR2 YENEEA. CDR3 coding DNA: TGTGCCAGCAGCATGGACGAGACAGATACGCAGTATTTT. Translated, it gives CASSMDETDTQYF. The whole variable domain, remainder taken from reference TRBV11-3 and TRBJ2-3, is EAGVVQSPRYKIIEKKQPVAFWCNPISGHNTLYWYLQNLGQGPELLIRYENEEAVDDSQLPKDRFSAERLKGVDSTLKIQPAELGDSAVYLCASSMDETDTQYFGPGTRLTVL.

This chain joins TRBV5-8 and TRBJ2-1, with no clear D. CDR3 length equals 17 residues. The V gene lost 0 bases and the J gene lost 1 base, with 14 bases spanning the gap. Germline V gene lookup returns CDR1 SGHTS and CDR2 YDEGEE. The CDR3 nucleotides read TGTGCCAGCAGCTTGGTGGGGTGGGATCGTTCCTACAATGAGCAGTTCTTC. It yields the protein CASSLVGWDRSYNEQFF. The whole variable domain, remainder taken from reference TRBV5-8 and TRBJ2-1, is EAGVTQSPTHLIKTRGQQATLRCSPISGHTSVYWYQQALGLGLQFLLWYDEGEERNRGNFPPRFSGRQFPNYSSELNVNALELEDSALYLCASSLVGWDRSYNEQFFGPGTRLTVL.

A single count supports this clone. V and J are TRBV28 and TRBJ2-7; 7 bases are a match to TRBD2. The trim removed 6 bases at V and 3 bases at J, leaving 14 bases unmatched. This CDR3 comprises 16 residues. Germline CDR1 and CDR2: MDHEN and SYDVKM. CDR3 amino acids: CASSSTTSLHVYEQYF. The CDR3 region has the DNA TGTGCCAGCAGCTCAACGACTAGCTTACATGTCTACGAGCAGTACTTC.

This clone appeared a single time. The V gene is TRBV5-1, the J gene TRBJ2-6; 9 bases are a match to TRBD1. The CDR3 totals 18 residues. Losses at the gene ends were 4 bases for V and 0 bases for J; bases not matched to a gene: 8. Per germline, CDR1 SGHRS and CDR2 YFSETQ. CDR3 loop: CASSRGQGSNSGANVLTF. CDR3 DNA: TGCGCCAGCAGCAGGGGACAGGGCTCTAACTCTGGGGCCAACGTCCTGACTTTC.